This entry lists 14 T cell receptor beta chains sequenced from one sample in a study of blood T cell repertoires in COVID-19. Libraries were prepared by immunoSEQ multiplex PCR; TCRdb keeps only in-frame clonotypes and omits some of them. The sample carries 400,000 to 450,000 clones, about 90% recorded once. Material: peripheral blood. The receptors stem from a man between 18 and 29 years old with COVID-19, enrolled during active disease.

J is TRBJ2-3 and V is TRBV24-1, with 9 bases that match TRBD2. The CDR3 is 15 residues long. V shed 10 bases, J shed 4 bases, and the junction held 11 bases outside the gene matches. CDR1 and CDR2 from the germline V gene are KGHDR and SFDVKD. In nucleotides, the CDR3 is TGTGCCACAAGTTCAGCGGGGGGTTTCTCAGATACGCAGTATTTT. It is translated as CATSSAGGFSDTQYF.

The gene calls are TRBV7-9 and TRBJ1-2; D remains ambiguous. V was trimmed by 1 base and J by 8 bases, leaving 11 bases between them. Germline CDR1 reads SEHNR; CDR2 reads FQNEAQ (reference sequence). CDR3 length: 13 residues. CDR3 region: CASSLGRGGGYTF. DNA for the CDR3: TGTGCCAGCAGCTTAGGACGCGGTGGCGGCTACACCTTC.

This chain connects TRBV3-1 (or the pseudogene TRBV3-2) to TRBJ1-3; unclear D gene. CDR3 size: 16 residues. Trimming stripped 0 bases from V and 0 bases from J, with 9 bases between. Germline CDR1 LGHDT, CDR2 YNNKEL (reference sequence). CDR3 loop: CASSQESWSSGNTIYF. CDR3 DNA: TGTGCCAGCAGCCAAGAGAGTTGGAGCTCTGGAAACACCATATATTTT.

The V call is TRBV6-5, the J call TRBJ2-7, with 7 bases fitting TRBD1. Trimming took 6 bases from V and 4 from J; bases not matched to a gene: 12. CDR1 MNHEY and CDR2 SVGAGI come from the germline V gene. The length of the CDR3 is 15 residues. CDR3: CASSQRQGFWYEQYF. DNA of the CDR3: TGTGCCAGCAGCCAAAGACAGGGCTTTTGGTACGAGCAGTACTTC.

This chain uses TRBV7-9 with TRBJ2-7, with TRBD2 as a possible D gene (6 bases). The CDR3 totals 17 residues. Trimming removed 4 bases at V and 3 bases at J, with 22 bases between. CDR1 SEHNR and CDR2 FQNEAQ come from the germline V gene (reference sequence). The CDR3 coding sequence is TGTGCCAGCAGCTCGGGACTCATAGGTTTGGACGTCTACGAGCAGTACTTC. Translation: CASSSGLIGLDVYEQYF.

The chain combines TRBV2 with TRBJ1-4; TRBD1 is a possible D gene (6 bases). This CDR3 spans 13 amino acids. V was clipped by 4 bases and J by 7 bases, with 10 bases between them. Per germline, CDR1 SNHLY and CDR2 FYNNEI. The CDR3: CASSAGVREKLFF. The CDR3 DNA follows: TGTGCCAGCAGTGCAGGGGTACGTGAAAAACTGTTTTTT. The whole variable domain, filled in from reference TRBV2 and TRBJ1-4, reads EPEVTQTPSHQVTQMGQEVILRCVPISNHLYFYWYRQILGQKVEFLVSFYNNEISEKSEIFDDQFSVERPDGSNFTLKIRSTKLEDSAMYFCASSAGVREKLFFGSGTQLSVL.

The CDR3 sequence is CASSLASSGGRYSNQPQHF. The DNA for the CDR3 is TGTGCCAGCAGCTTAGCATCGTCAGGGGGGCGTTATAGCAATCAGCCCCAGCATTTT. The chain uses TRBV7-9 and TRBJ1-5; 7 bases line up with TRBD1. Losses at the gene ends were 0 bases for V and 0 bases for J; bases not matched to a gene: 11. The germline V gene has CDR1 SEHNR and CDR2 FQNEAQ (reference sequence). The CDR3 consists of 19 residues. Filled out from reference TRBV7-9 and TRBJ1-5, the complete variable domain reads DTGVSQNPRHKITKRGQNVTFRCDPISEHNRLYWYRQTLGQGPEFLTYFQNEAQLEKSRLLSDRFSAERPKGSFSTLEIQRTEQGDSAMYLCASSLASSGGRYSNQPQHFGDGTRLSIL.

V gene TRBV2 combines with J gene TRBJ1-1, with D perhaps TRBD1 (6 bases). The V end was cut by 6 bases, the J end by 5 bases, with 13 bases between. Germline CDR1 SNHLY, CDR2 FYNNEI. The CDR3 is 13 residues long. The CDR3 here is CASRAGVNTEAFF. In DNA, the CDR3 is TGTGCCAGCAGGGCAGGGGTAAATACTGAAGCTTTCTTT.

This chain uses TRBV4-1 with TRBJ1-6, with 10 bases that match TRBD1. Germline CDR1 is MGHRA and CDR2 is YSYEKL. J was trimmed by 4 bases and V by 0 bases; bases with no gene match: 6. The CDR3 totals 18 residues. The CDR3 loop reads CASSQDAGQGFYNSPLHF. In DNA form, the CDR3 reads TGCGCCAGCAGCCAAGATGCGGGACAGGGGTTTTATAATTCACCCCTCCACTTT.

The chain uses TRBV6-5 and TRBJ1-6; 7 bases map to TRBD1. Germline V gene data show CDR1 as MNHEY and CDR2 as SVGAGI. CDR3 length: 16 amino acids. Trimming cost V 2 bases and J 5 bases; bases outside gene matches: 6. CDR3 in amino acids: CASSYLPGQNNSPLHF. The CDR3 DNA follows: TGTGCCAGCAGTTACCTTCCGGGACAGAATAATTCACCCCTCCACTTT.

The chain employs TRBV5-1 and TRBJ2-2, with 9 bases matching TRBD1. The germline V gene has CDR1 SGHRS and CDR2 YFSETQ. The CDR3 runs 15 residues. V was pared by 4 bases and J by 4 bases, with 5 bases of the junction left unmatched. The CDR3 DNA sequence: TGCGCCAGCAGCCCACAGGGGGCGGGCACCGGGGAGCTGTTTTTT. This encodes CASSPQGAGTGELFF. Based on the CDR3 plus reference TRBV5-1 and TRBJ2-2, the full variable domain is KAGVTQTPRYLIKTRGQQVTLSCSPISGHRSVSWYQQTPGQGLQFLFEYFSETQRNKGNFPGRFSGRQFSNSRSEMNVSTLELGDSALYLCASSPQGAGTGELFFGEGSRLTVL.

The chain carries TRBV2 and TRBJ1-1; 7 bases match TRBD1. Germline V lookup: CDR1 SNHLY, CDR2 FYNNEI. Trimming cost V 6 bases and J 0 bases; bases outside gene matches: 10. The CDR3 runs to 16 residues. CDR3 protein: CASSRDRIVVNTEAFF. The CDR3, as DNA: TGTGCCAGCAGCAGGGACAGAATTGTCGTGAACACTGAAGCTTTCTTT.

The V call is TRBV4-2, the J call TRBJ2-7; D might be TRBD2 (6 bases). Germline CDR1 is LGHNA and CDR2 is YNFKEQ. V was shortened by 3 bases and J by 3 bases, with 6 bases between the two germline ends. The CDR3 contains 12 residues. In DNA, the CDR3 is TGTGCCAGCAGCCAGGGGGGCTACGAGCAGTACTTC. Encoded protein: CASSQGGYEQYF.

V is TRBV4-1 and J is TRBJ2-7; 7 bases map to TRBD1. Germline trimming cut 4 bases from V and 1 base from J; bases unmatched to any gene: 4. This CDR3 region has 14 residues. CDR1 is MGHRA, CDR2 YSYEKL, per germline. DNA of the CDR3: TGCGCCAGCAGCCTGGGACAGAGGTCCTACGAGCAGTACTTC. Its translation: CASSLGQRSYEQYF.